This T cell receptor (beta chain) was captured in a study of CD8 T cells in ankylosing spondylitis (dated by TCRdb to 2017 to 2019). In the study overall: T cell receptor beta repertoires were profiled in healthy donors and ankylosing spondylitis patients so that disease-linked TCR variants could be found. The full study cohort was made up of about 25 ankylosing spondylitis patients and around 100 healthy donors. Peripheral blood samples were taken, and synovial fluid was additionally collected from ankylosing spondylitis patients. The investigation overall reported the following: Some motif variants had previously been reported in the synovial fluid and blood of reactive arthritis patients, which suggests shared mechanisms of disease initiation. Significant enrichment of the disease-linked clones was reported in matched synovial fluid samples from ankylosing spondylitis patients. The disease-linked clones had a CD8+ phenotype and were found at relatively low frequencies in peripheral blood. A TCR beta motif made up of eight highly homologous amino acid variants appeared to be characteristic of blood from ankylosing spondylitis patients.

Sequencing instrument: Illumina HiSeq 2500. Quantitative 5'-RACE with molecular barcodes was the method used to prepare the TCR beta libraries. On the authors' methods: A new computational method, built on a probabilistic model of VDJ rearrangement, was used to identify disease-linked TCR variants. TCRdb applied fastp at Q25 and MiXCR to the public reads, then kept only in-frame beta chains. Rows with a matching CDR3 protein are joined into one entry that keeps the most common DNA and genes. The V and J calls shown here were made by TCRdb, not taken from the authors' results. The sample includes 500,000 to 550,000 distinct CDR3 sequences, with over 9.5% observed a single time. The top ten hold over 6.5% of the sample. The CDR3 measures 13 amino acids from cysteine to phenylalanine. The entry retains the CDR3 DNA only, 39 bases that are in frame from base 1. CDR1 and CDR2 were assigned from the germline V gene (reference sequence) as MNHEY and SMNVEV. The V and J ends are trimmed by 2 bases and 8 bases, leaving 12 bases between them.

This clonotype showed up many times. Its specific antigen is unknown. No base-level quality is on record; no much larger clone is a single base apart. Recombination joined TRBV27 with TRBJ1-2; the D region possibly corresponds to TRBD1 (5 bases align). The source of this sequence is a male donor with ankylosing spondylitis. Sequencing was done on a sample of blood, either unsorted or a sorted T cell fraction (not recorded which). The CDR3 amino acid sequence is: CASSLQGIGGYTF. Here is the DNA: TGTGCCAGCAGTTTACAGGGAATAGGGGGCTACACCTTC.